This TCR beta chain was identified during a study of blood T cell repertoires in COVID-19. At the level of the study: Researchers got acute and convalescent COVID-19 samples from the United States, Italy and Spain. PBMCs, B-cell-depleted T cells, or T cells provided the cDNA or gDNA that made up the material.

In the original analysis: Estimated nucleated cell counts came from reference gene primer amplification. Data came from immunoSEQ multiplex PCR; TCRdb stores just in-frame clones and leaves some out. The V and J calls and clone size are taken from that table; D and trimming were inferred from the DNA. Here the sample spans some 300,000 clones, about 90% being singletons. The CDR3 is made up of 14 amino acids. V gave up 4 bases and J gave up 4 bases; unmatched junction bases: 3. CDR1 and CDR2 from the germline V gene are LGHDT and YNNKEL (reference sequence). This TCR was recovered from a woman aged 45-59 years with COVID-19, enrolled during active disease. This sequence joins TRBV3-1 (or the pseudogene TRBV3-2) and TRBJ1-1; 10 bases map to TRBD1. What was sequenced was peripheral blood. CDR3 sequence reads: CASSLDRGRTEAFF. CDR3 DNA sequence: TGTGCCAGCAGCCTCGACAGGGGGCGCACTGAAGCTTTCTTT.